A selection of T cell receptor beta chains follows, all from one sample in a study of blood T cell repertoires in COVID-19. Libraries were prepared by immunoSEQ multiplex PCR; TCRdb keeps only in-frame clonotypes and omits some of them. The sample records under 150,000 clones, more than 75% being singletons. Sequenced: peripheral blood. These receptors all come from a man aged 60 to 75 with active or convalescent COVID-19. Each CDR3 is given with its conserved first and last residue. The D gene is left open where the match is weak. Size is stated for part of the rows, as once, few or many counts, or as a class when the clone is expanded.

V gene	CDR3 length	J gene	clone size	D gene	CDR3 DNA	CDR3 protein
TRBV29-1	14	TRBJ2-1	.	.	TGCAGCGTTGACCGCGGAGGCCCCAGGAATGAGCAGTTCTTC	CSVDRGGPRNEQFF
TRBV6-2/TRBV6-3	16	TRBJ1-1	.	.	TGTGCCAGCAGTTACTCTTTGGACAGAATGAACACTGAAGCTTTCTTT	CASSYSLDRMNTEAFF
TRBV9	14	TRBJ1-1	.	.	TGTGCCAGCAGCCGAGGGCGGCAGAACACTGAAGCTTTCTTT	CASSRGRQNTEAFF
TRBV28	15	TRBJ1-1	.	.	TGTGCCAGCAGTTCCCTACCCGGGTGGAACACTGAAGCTTTCTTT	CASSSLPGWNTEAFF
TRBV5-4	17	TRBJ2-3	.	TRBD2	TGTGCCAGCACAGGCGACTTTAGCGGGGAAGGCACAGATACGCAGTATTTT	CASTGDFSGEGTDTQYF
TRBV24-1	15	TRBJ2-2	.	TRBD1	TGTGCCACCAGTCGCGACAGGGCTAACACCGGGGAGCTGTTTTTT	CATSRDRANTGELFF
TRBV9	15	TRBJ1-2	.	.	TGTGCCAGCAGCGTAGATGCCATACCAGGAAGGAGCTACACCTTC	CASSVDAIPGRSYTF
TRBV10-3	13	TRBJ2-1	.	.	TGTGCCTTAAGCGGCGTTCTGGGAGGTGAGCAGTTCTTC	CALSGVLGGEQFF
TRBV5-6	14	TRBJ2-1	.	.	TGTGCCAGCAGCCTGGGACAACCACAATTGGTACAGTTCTTC	CASSLGQPQLVQFF
TRBV21-1	15	TRBJ2-3	.	.	TGTGCCAGCAGCAAGTCGCTATCTAGCACAGATACGCAGTATTTT	CASSKSLSSTDTQYF
TRBV3-1/TRBV3-2	14	TRBJ1-2	.	.	TGTGCCAGCAGCCCCCGACAGGTTAACTATGGCTACACCTTC	CASSPRQVNYGYTF
TRBV9	17	TRBJ2-3	.	TRBD2	TGTGCCAGCAGCGTAGTAGGTAGCGGGAGCGCCCCAGATACGCAGTATTTT	CASSVVGSGSAPDTQYF
TRBV27	15	TRBJ2-7	.	TRBD2	TGTGCCAGCAGTTTATCACTAGCGGGAGCGGGGGAGCAGTACTTC	CASSLSLAGAGEQYF
TRBV30	14	TRBJ2-7	.	TRBD2	TGTGCCTGGAGTCAGACTAGCGGGACCTACGAGCAGTACTTC	CAWSQTSGTYEQYF
TRBV5-1	14	TRBJ1-1	.	TRBD1	TGCGCCAGCAGTCTGGGACAGGGTTGGACTGAAGCTTTCTTT	CASSLGQGWTEAFF
TRBV20-1	17	TRBJ2-1	.	TRBD2	TGCAGTGCTAGTCAAGGACTAGCGGGAGACCCTGGGCATGAGCAGTTCTTC	CSASQGLAGDPGHEQFF
TRBV3-1/TRBV3-2	12	TRBJ2-7	.	.	TGTGCCAGCAGCCAAACAGGCTACGAGCAGTACTTC	CASSQTGYEQYF
TRBV27	16	TRBJ2-1	.	.	TGTGCCAGCAGGAAGGAGCGGTTTAGCTCCTACAATGAGCAGTTCTTC	CASRKERFSSYNEQFF
TRBV19	12	TRBJ2-2	.	.	TGTGCCAGACAGGGTGTCACCGGGGAGCTGTTTTTT	CARQGVTGELFF
TRBV4-2	17	TRBJ2-1	.	TRBD2	TGTGCCAGCAGCCAAGAGGCCCTAGCGGGAGGTTCGGGTGAGCAGTTCTTC	CASSQEALAGGSGEQFF
TRBV3-1/TRBV3-2	12	TRBJ2-7	.	.	TGTGCCAGCAGCCAAGAATGGACAGAGCAGTACTTC	CASSQEWTEQYF
TRBV12-5	15	TRBJ2-3	.	TRBD2	TGTGCTAGTGGTTTGGGTAGCGGGATAATGGATACGCAGTATTTT	CASGLGSGIMDTQYF
TRBV29-1	13	TRBJ2-3	few	.	TGCAGCGCCCTCGATGAGGGCCCAGATACGCAGTATTTT	CSALDEGPDTQYF
TRBV27	13	TRBJ2-1	.	TRBD2	TGTGCCAGCAGAGAAGCGGGATGGGGTGAGCAGTTCTTC	CASREAGWGEQFF
TRBV20-1	10	TRBJ1-1	.	.	TGCAGTGCCTCGGACACAGAAGCTTTCTTT	CSASDTEAFF
TRBV7-2	15	TRBJ1-6	.	TRBD1	TGTGCCAGCAGCGCCCGAGGACAGGGGTATTCACCCCTCCACTTT	CASSARGQGYSPLHF
TRBV24-1	15	TRBJ2-5	.	.	TGTGCCACCAGTGATCCGGGCGGGGACCAAGAGACCCAGTACTTC	CATSDPGGDQETQYF
TRBV18	17	TRBJ1-4	.	.	TGTGCCAGCTCAACGGGGGGCAGGGCGGCAACTAATGAAAAACTGTTTTTT	CASSTGGRAATNEKLFF
TRBV15	20	TRBJ2-3	.	.	TGTGCCACCAGCAGAGATCCGGCCAGGGGGGAACCCCAACTAACAGATACGCAGTATTTT	CATSRDPARGEPQLTDTQYF
TRBV19	15	TRBJ1-5	.	.	TGTGCCAGTAACAAAGGAGGGGCCTTCAATCAGCCCCAGCATTTT	CASNKGGAFNQPQHF
TRBV7-2	13	TRBJ2-3	.	TRBD2	TGTGCCAGCAGTTTCGGGAGGACAGATACGCAGTATTTT	CASSFGRTDTQYF
TRBV28	16	TRBJ1-5	.	.	TGTCCCACCCCCTTCCGGGGGGGGGAAAGGGGTCAGCCCCAGCATTTT	CPTPFRGGERGQPQHF
TRBV2	14	TRBJ1-2	.	TRBD1	TGTGCCAGCAGTACGGACAGGGGGATCTTGGTCTACACCTTC	CASSTDRGILVYTF
TRBV19	17	TRBJ1-5	.	.	TGTGCCAGTAGTATAGGGAGGGTCCGTATGAGCAATCAGCCCCAGCATTTT	CASSIGRVRMSNQPQHF
TRBV18	14	TRBJ2-2	.	.	TGTGCCAGCTCACCAAACAGGGACACCGGGGAGCTGTTTTTT	CASSPNRDTGELFF
TRBV4-1	18	TRBJ2-1	.	TRBD2	TGCGCCAGCAGCCAAGAGGGGGTGCGGGCGGGAGGTGTTAATGAGCAGTTCTTC	CASSQEGVRAGGVNEQFF
TRBV5-6	16	TRBJ2-7	.	TRBD1	TGTGCCAGCAGCTTCCGGTACAGGGGGCGTAGATACGAGCAGTACTTC	CASSFRYRGRRYEQYF
TRBV28	15	TRBJ2-3	once	.	TGTGCCAGCAGGTGGGGGGAGAGGAGCACAGATACGCAGTATTTT	CASRWGERSTDTQYF
TRBV6-6	13	TRBJ1-2	.	.	TGTGCCAGCAGTCCCACGGCCGAACTGAGGTACACCTTC	CASSPTAELRYTF
TRBV5-5	15	TRBJ1-3	.	TRBD1	TGTGCCAGCACCGGGACAGGGAACTCTGGAAACACCATATATTTT	CASTGTGNSGNTIYF
TRBV5-1	13	TRBJ1-5	once	.	TGCGCCAGCAGCTTAGGGGCTGGTCAGCCCCAGCATTTT	CASSLGAGQPQHF